These 7 T cell receptor beta chains came from one sample sequenced in a study of CD8 T cells in ankylosing spondylitis. Using its own MiXCR run on the 5' RACE reads, TCRdb lists one record per CDR3 protein. In the table there are roughly 470,000 distinct CDR3 sequences, roughly 26% of which are singletons. Their antigens remain unidentified. Findings and limits, study-wide: In ankylosing spondylitis blood, a motif of fewer than 10 highly homologous TCR beta variants appeared characteristic.

The sample was blood, either unsorted or a sorted T cell fraction (not recorded which). These receptors were taken from a male donor with ankylosing spondylitis.

This chain links TRBV4-1 with TRBJ1-1; no definite D call. The CDR3 runs 13 residues. Trimming took 1 base from V and 5 from J, leaving 8 bases between them. Germline V gives CDR1 MGHRA, CDR2 YSYEKL. This CDR3 is CASSQVLGTEAFF. The CDR3 coding sequence is TGCGCCAGCAGCCAAGTATTGGGTACTGAAGCTTTCTTT.

This chain links TRBV25-1 with TRBJ1-1; D possibly corresponds to TRBD1 (5 bases). The V and J ends lost 8 bases and 4 bases respectively, with 17 bases between them. Germline-derived CDR1 and CDR2 are MGHDK and SYGVNS. The CDR3 is 14 amino acids. The CDR3 is CASSHGGTVTEAFF. The CDR3 DNA follows: TGTGCCAGCTCCCATGGAGGGACGGTCACTGAAGCTTTCTTT. Looking up the rest from reference TRBV25-1 and TRBJ1-1 gives the full variable domain: EADIYQTPRYLVIGTGKKITLECSQTMGHDKMYWYQQDPGMELHLIHYSYGVNSTEKGDLSSESTVSRIRTEHFPLTLESARPSHTSQYLCASSHGGTVTEAFFGQGTRLTVV.

This sequence joins TRBV28 and TRBJ1-5; possibly TRBD1 for D (6 bases). This CDR3 has 15 residues. Germline-derived CDR1 and CDR2 are MDHEN and SYDVKM. V was trimmed by 7 bases and J by 4 bases, leaving 17 bases between them. The CDR3 DNA reads as TGTGCCAGCACCTCAAGGTTGGGGGCGAATCAGCCCCAGCATTTT. Protein sequence: CASTSRLGANQPQHF.

A word on this clonotype: The CDR3 end shows no conserved phenylalanine or tryptophan, and so a read error is likely. This rearrangement joins TRBV11-2 to TRBJ2-3, with D possibly being TRBD1 (6 bases). The V gene lost 0 bases and the J gene lost 8 bases, with 9 bases spanning the gap. The CDR3 spans 13 residues. Germline V CDR1 and CDR2: SGHAT, FQNNGV. DNA for the CDR3: TGTGCCAGCAGCTTAGAGGGGGCAGGTACGCAGTATCTT. This gives the protein CASSLEGAGTQYL.

The V and J genes are TRBV12-3 or TRBV12-4 and TRBJ1-2; TRBD1 matches 7 bases. V lost 0 bases, J lost 7 bases, and 8 bases stayed unmatched. The CDR3 length is 15 residues. In DNA form, the CDR3 reads TGTGCCAGCAGTTTAGCGCTAGGGGGCCCCTTTGGCTACACCTTC. Amino acid sequence: CASSLALGGPFGYTF.

This clonotype was picked up a small number of times. The chain has TRBV7-2 and TRBJ2-7, with TRBD2 identical over 9 bases. Per the germline V gene, CDR1 is SGHTA and CDR2 is FQGNSA. The CDR3 totals 14 residues. The J segment lost 3 bases and the V segment lost 6 bases, leaving 6 bases of the junction unmatched. The CDR3 nucleotides are TGTGCCAGCAGTCCTAGCGGGACGATCTACGAGCAGTACTTC. It yields the protein CASSPSGTIYEQYF. Combining the CDR3 with reference TRBV7-2 and TRBJ2-7 gives the whole variable domain GAGVSQSPSNKVTEKGKDVELRCDPISGHTALYWYRQSLGQGLEFLIYFQGNSAPDKSGLPSDRFSAERTGGSVSTLTIQRTQQEDSAVYLCASSPSGTIYEQYFGPGTRLTVT.

This clonotype has only a few counts. The genes are TRBV29-1 and TRBJ1-1; 7 bases align to TRBD1. CDR1 and CDR2 from the germline V gene are SQVTM and ANQGSEA. There are 13 residues in the CDR3. After removal of 6 bases from V and 3 bases from J, the junction contained 7 bases not matched to a gene. This chain's CDR3 is CSVRQGSDTEAFF. For the CDR3, the DNA is TGCAGCGTCCGACAGGGTTCGGACACTGAAGCTTTCTTT.